The 3 T cell receptor beta chains presented below share a single source sample, sequenced in a study of T cell changes during pregnancy in multiple sclerosis. Only in-frame clones appear in the TCRdb table, and some are missing; sequencing was by immunoSEQ multiplex PCR. The table lists 50,000 to 70,000 clones, roughly 92% of them singletons. The specimen was peripheral blood, collected in the second trimester of pregnancy. The receptor set was obtained from a female donor with multiple sclerosis, enrolled in a pregnancy study.

CDR3 amino acids: CASSRLERSSYEQYF. CDR3 nucleotides: TGTGCCAGCAGCCGACTTGAGCGGAGCTCCTACGAGCAGTACTTC. The rearrangement uses TRBV4-2 and TRBJ2-7, with D possibly TRBD2 on 5 matching bases. Germline CDR1 reads LGHNA; CDR2 reads YNFKEQ. CDR3 length: 15 amino acids. Trimming cost V 4 bases and J 0 bases, with 13 bases left between them.

The V and J genes are TRBV5-6 and TRBJ2-2; 8 positions agree with TRBD1. The length of the CDR3 is 16 residues. The V segment lost 0 bases and the J segment 7 bases; nucleotides outside the gene matches: 8. Per germline, CDR1 SGHDT and CDR2 YYEEEE. In nucleotides, the CDR3 is TGTGCCAGCAGCTTGGTTGGACAGGGTATGATCGGGGAGCTGTTTTTT. Translating it yields CASSLVGQGMIGELFF.

V and J are TRBV18 and TRBJ2-7, with 9 bases identical to TRBD1. Germline assignment: CDR1 KGHSH and CDR2 LQKENI. This CDR3 spans 15 amino acids. Trimming at V came to 5 bases and at J to 0 bases, leaving 5 bases not matched to a gene. The CDR3 DNA reads TGTGCCAGCTCATCGGGACAGGGAGGCTCCTACGAGCAGTACTTC. Translating it yields CASSSGQGGSYEQYF.